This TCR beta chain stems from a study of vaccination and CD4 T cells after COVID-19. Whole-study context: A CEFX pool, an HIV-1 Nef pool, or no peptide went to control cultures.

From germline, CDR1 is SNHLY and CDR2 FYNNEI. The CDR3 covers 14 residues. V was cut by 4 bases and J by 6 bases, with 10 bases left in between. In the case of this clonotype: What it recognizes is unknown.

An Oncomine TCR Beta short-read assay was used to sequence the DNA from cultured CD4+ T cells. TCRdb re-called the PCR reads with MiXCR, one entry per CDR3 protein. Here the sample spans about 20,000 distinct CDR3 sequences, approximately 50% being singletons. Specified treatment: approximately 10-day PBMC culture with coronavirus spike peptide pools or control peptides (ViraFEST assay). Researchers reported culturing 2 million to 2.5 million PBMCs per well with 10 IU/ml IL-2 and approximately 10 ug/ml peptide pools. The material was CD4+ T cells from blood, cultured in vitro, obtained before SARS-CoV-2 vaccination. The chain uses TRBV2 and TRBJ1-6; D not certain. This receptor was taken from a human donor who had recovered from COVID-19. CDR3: CASSVMETNSPLHF. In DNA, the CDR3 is TGTGCCAGCAGTGTGATGGAGACTAATTCACCCCTCCACTTT.